A selection of T cell receptor beta chains follows, all from one sample in a study of T cells after yellow fever vaccination. In TCRdb, the 5' RACE reads were re-called with MiXCR into one record per CDR3 protein. The sample yields roughly 500,000 distinct CDR3 sequences, roughly a fifth seen once. The sequenced sample was PBMCs, obtained 15 days after the yellow fever booster vaccination. The receptor set was obtained from a man aged 30 to 45 who received the YFV17D yellow fever vaccine. Both conserved end residues are part of each CDR3. The order of the fields is J gene, clone size, D gene, V gene, CDR3 DNA, CDR3 protein. D genes are given only for firm matches. Size tells how often a clone was seen (once, few, many) or the class of an expanded clone, and some rows leave it out.

TRBJ2-2 | few | NA | TRBV10-2 | TGCGCCAGCAGTCGCGACGGGAGCATCACCGGGGAGCTGTTTTTT | CASSRDGSITGELFF
TRBJ2-5 | NA | NA | TRBV29-1 | TGCAGCGTGACGGCCAGGGAGATGGGGACCCAGTACTTC | CSVTAREMGTQYF
TRBJ2-3 | NA | NA | TRBV9 | TGTGCCAGCAGCGCCCGGGGCAGACTCTTTAGCACAGATACGCAGTATTTT | CASSARGRLFSTDTQYF
TRBJ2-2 | NA | NA | TRBV5-6 | TGTGCCAGCAGCTTGTGGCTAGGGAGTTTCGGGGAGCTGTTTTTT | CASSLWLGSFGELFF
TRBJ2-7 | few | NA | TRBV20-1 | TGCAGTGCTAGTGCTGGCGGTCCCTACGAGCAGTACTTC | CSASAGGPYEQYF
TRBJ2-1 | NA | NA | TRBV7-2 | TGTGCCAGCAGCTCGACTTATGAGCAGTTCTTC | CASSSTYEQFF
TRBJ2-5 | NA | TRBD1 | TRBV5-5 | TGTGCCAGCAGCCGACAGGGGAGCGAAGAGACCCAGTACTTC | CASSRQGSEETQYF
TRBJ2-2 | few | NA | TRBV7-2 | TGTGCCAGCAGCTTAGGGTCATTCGGCACCGGGGAGCTGTTTTTT | CASSLGSFGTGELFF
TRBJ1-1 | few | NA | TRBV20-1 | TGCAGTGCTAGGACCGGCGGGGGGACTGAAGCTTTCTTT | CSARTGGGTEAFF
TRBJ2-3 | few | TRBD2 | TRBV12-3/TRBV12-4 | TGTGCCAGCAGTTTATTGGGACTAGCGGGTCGGGGCACAGATACGCAGTATTTT | CASSLLGLAGRGTDTQYF
TRBJ2-5 | many | NA | TRBV10-3 | TGTGCCATCAGTGGGGCAAACCAAGAGACCCAGTACTTC | CAISGANQETQYF
TRBJ2-4 | NA | NA | TRBV3-1 | TGTGCCAGCAGCCCACTGACAGGAGTAGCCAAAAACATTCAGTACTTC | CASSPLTGVAKNIQYF
TRBJ2-3 | few | NA | TRBV21-1 | TGTGCCAGCAGCAAAGGGGAGGGACCGGGACTAGCGAACCAGACTAGCACAGATACGCAGTATTTT | CASSKGEGPGLANQTSTDTQYF
TRBJ2-5 | few | NA | TRBV20-1 | TGCAGTGCATCCTTGAGGGGAGAGACCCAGTACTTC | CSASLRGETQYF
TRBJ2-1 | few | NA | TRBV5-1 | TGCGCCAGCAGCGTGGGCGGTAGCGCCTACAATGAGCAGTTCTTC | CASSVGGSAYNEQFF
TRBJ1-6 | few | NA | TRBV12-3/TRBV12-4 | TGTGCCAGCAGTTTAACAGTTGGTTCACCCCTCCACTTT | CASSLTVGSPLHF
TRBJ2-7 | many | TRBD2 | TRBV10-3 | TGTGCCATTGGTAGCGGGAGGGCCTACGAGCAGTACTTC | CAIGSGRAYEQYF
TRBJ2-5 | few | NA | TRBV10-1 | TGCGCCAGCGCCGAGGCCTTAGGAGAGACCCAGTACTTC | CASAEALGETQYF
TRBJ1-1 | NA | NA | TRBV20-1 | TGCAGTGCTAGAGATACGGGACGGGCCACTGAAGCTTTCTTT | CSARDTGRATEAFF
TRBJ2-1 | NA | NA | TRBV5-1 | TGCGCCAGCAGCTCGAGCACGAGCTCCTACAATGAGCAGTTCTTC | CASSSSTSSYNEQFF
TRBJ2-3 | few | NA | TRBV4-3 | TGCGCCAGCAGCCAAGATCTAAGCAGGGGAAGCACAGATACGCAGTATTTT | CASSQDLSRGSTDTQYF
TRBJ2-3 | NA | NA | TRBV29-1 | TGCAGCGGCAGGGACACAGATACGCAGTATTTT | CSGRDTDTQYF
TRBJ2-7 | NA | TRBD1 | TRBV5-1 | TGCGCCAGCACTAACCCGAAAGGACAGGGTAACCACGAGCAGTACTTC | CASTNPKGQGNHEQYF
TRBJ2-1 | NA | NA | TRBV18 | TGTGCCAGCTCACCTCGACTAGGAGGGGGAAGGGAGCAGTTCTTC | CASSPRLGGGREQFF
TRBJ1-1 | few | NA | TRBV6-5 | TGTGCCAGCAGTTACGGCGTTAGGGCCAGGGAAGCTTTCTTT | CASSYGVRAREAFF
TRBJ2-4 | NA | TRBD1 | TRBV28 | TGTGCCAGCAGCGGAAAGGGACAGGGGGGCATTCAGTACTTC | CASSGKGQGGIQYF
TRBJ2-5 | NA | NA | TRBV5-6 | TGTGCCAGCAGCTTGAAGCGGTTCCAAGAGACCCAGTACTTC | CASSLKRFQETQYF
TRBJ1-2 | few | TRBD1 | TRBV15 | TGTGCCACCAGCATAGACAGGGGGGTGAGCTATGGCTACACCTTC | CATSIDRGVSYGYTF
TRBJ2-7 | NA | TRBD1 | TRBV14 | TGTGCCAGCAGCCAAGACCCAGGGGGCGAGCAGTACTTC | CASSQDPGGEQYF
TRBJ2-2 | few | NA | TRBV2 | TGTGCCAGCATTCGACAGACTTCGAACACCGGGGAGCTGTTTTTT | CASIRQTSNTGELFF
TRBJ2-7 | NA | NA | TRBV20-1 | TGCAGTGCTAGATCGGAAAGCCGCCGCTCCTACGAGCAGTACTTC | CSARSESRRSYEQYF
TRBJ1-1 | few | NA | TRBV4-3 | TGCGCCAGCAGCCAAGAGGACGAGGCTTTCTTT | CASSQEDEAFF
TRBJ2-3 | NA | NA | TRBV6-2/TRBV6-3 | TGTGCCAGCAGTTACTCCCCCGTATGGCAGGGCGCAGGGGATACGCAGTATTTT | CASSYSPVWQGAGDTQYF
TRBJ2-7 | NA | TRBD2 | TRBV6-6 | TGTGCCAGCAGGGGGACTAGAATCTACGAGCAGTACTTC | CASRGTRIYEQYF
TRBJ2-7 | few | TRBD2 | TRBV29-1 | TGCAGCGTTGAAGGCGCGGGAGTTGACTACGAGCAGTACTTC | CSVEGAGVDYEQYF
TRBJ2-7 | NA | NA | TRBV20-1 | TGCAGCGCGGCAGGGGACACCTACGAGCAGTACTTC | CSAAGDTYEQYF
TRBJ2-1 | NA | NA | TRBV5-1 | TGCGCCAGCAGCTACTCCCCTCAACTCAATGAGCAGTTCTTC | CASSYSPQLNEQFF
TRBJ2-3 | few | TRBD2 | TRBV20-1 | TGCAGTGCTGGGACTAGCGGGAGTGTAACAGATACGCAGTATTTT | CSAGTSGSVTDTQYF
TRBJ1-2 | NA | NA | TRBV5-4 | TGTGCCAGCAGCTCATCCAAAGCTAACTATGGCTACACCTTC | CASSSSKANYGYTF
TRBJ2-5 | NA | TRBD2 | TRBV11-2 | TGTGCCAGCAGCTTGCAGCGACTAGCGGGAGCCCCTGGGGAGACCCAGTACTTC | CASSLQRLAGAPGETQYF
TRBJ2-5 | few | TRBD1 | TRBV28 | TGTGCCAGCAGGAAGCACCGGGACAGTCAAGAGACCCAGTACTTC | CASRKHRDSQETQYF
TRBJ2-3 | NA | TRBD1 | TRBV28 | TGTGCCAGCAGTTTAAGCGGACAGGGAACAACAGATACGCAGTATTTT | CASSLSGQGTTDTQYF
TRBJ1-2 | few | NA | TRBV16 | TGTGCCAGCAGCCAATTTCGGACAAACGACTATGGCTACACCTTC | CASSQFRTNDYGYTF
TRBJ2-7 | few | TRBD1 | TRBV28 | TGTGCCAGCAAAGCCTGGGACAGGGACGACGAGCAGTACTTC | CASKAWDRDDEQYF
TRBJ2-5 | NA | NA | TRBV9 | TGTGCCAGCAGCTCAGACAAATACGGGGAGACCCAGTACTTC | CASSSDKYGETQYF
TRBJ2-1 | NA | NA | TRBV20-1 | TGCAGTGCACCCGGGGAGAATGAGCAGTTCTTC | CSAPGENEQFF
TRBJ2-4 | few | NA | TRBV2 | TGTGCCAGCAGCGAACTGAGAACAGCCGAAAACATTCAGTACTTC | CASSELRTAENIQYF
TRBJ2-7 | NA | TRBD2 | TRBV5-1 | TGCGCCAGCACCTCGACCAGCGGGACGGGCGAGCAGTACTTC | CASTSTSGTGEQYF
TRBJ2-3 | few | NA | TRBV7-2 | TGTGCCAGCAGCCGACGAGAGGGAGCGCTTACAGATACGCAGTATTTT | CASSRREGALTDTQYF
TRBJ2-2 | few | NA | TRBV3-1 | TGTGCCAGCAGCCAAGCGAGTAGCGGTAACACCGGGGAGCTGTTTTTT | CASSQASSGNTGELFF
TRBJ2-2 | NA | NA | TRBV5-5 | TGTGCCAGCAGCTTGGCGGAGGGCAGGCAAGTCGGGGAGCTGTTTTTT | CASSLAEGRQVGELFF
TRBJ2-1 | few | NA | TRBV4-2 | TGTGCCAGCAGCCGAGAAGAAAGCTCCTACAATGAGCAGTTCTTC | CASSREESSYNEQFF
TRBJ2-2 | few | NA | TRBV11-3 | TGTGCCAGCAGCTTAGATCTAAGTAACAGCGGGGAGCTGTTTTTT | CASSLDLSNSGELFF
TRBJ2-3 | NA | NA | TRBV7-6 | TGTGCCAGCAGCTCGGGTTACGGCACAGATACGCAGTATTTT | CASSSGYGTDTQYF
TRBJ2-1 | few | NA | TRBV7-9 | TGTGCCAGCAGCTTTCCTTTGGGCTCCGACAATGAGCAGTTCTTC | CASSFPLGSDNEQFF